This TCR beta chain was recorded in a study of blood T cell repertoires in COVID-19 (dated by TCRdb to the early 2020s). Regarding the research as a whole: The collaborator samples originated in the United States, Italy and Spain and spanned the acute and convalescent phases of COVID-19. The repertoires were released in a freely available public database meant as a resource for research on the immune response to SARS-CoV-2. HLA class I and class II types, where available, came from metadata supplied by the sample provider rather than from assay-based typing. The prospective study material was composed of cDNA or gDNA derived from T cells, B-cell-depleted T cells, or PBMCs. Subjects who had been exposed to COVID-19, were actively infected with it, or had recovered from it provided the deeply sampled blood TCRbeta repertoires that made up the dataset. Sample metadata almost always included a de-identified subject ID, COVID-19 status, age in years and sex. The samples were drawn from the first 160 participants of the ongoing ImmuneRACE study and from over 950 subjects provided by 6 global collaborators.

Here is what the overall study found, with its caveats: How much clinical and demographic metadata was included differed by source and by participant, and the metadata was provided uncurated.

V sheds 0 bases and J sheds 5 bases, leaving 13 bases between their ends. The CDR3 measures 15 amino acids from cysteine to phenylalanine. Only the CDR3 region is kept as DNA, spanning 45 bases read in frame from base 1. From the germline V gene, CDR1 is SGDLS and CDR2 is YYNGEE. Collaborating institutions collected whole blood in K2EDTA tubes following their own protocols. Collaborator samples were shipped for TCRbeta analysis as frozen whole blood, isolated PBMCs, or DNA extracted from either sample type. For this clone: Its antigen remains unidentified. No clone much larger than this one lies a single base away; base qualities are absent.

TCRbeta CDR3 regions were amplified from genomic DNA by means of the immunoSEQ Assay, a bias-controlled multiplex PCR. In the source study's methods: Within the assay, amplification of reference gene primers was used to estimate how many nucleated cells each sample contained. Sequence reads were collapsed and filtered to measure the absolute abundance of every unique TCRbeta CDR3 rearrangement. For each sample, productive Simpson clonality was calculated by taking the square root of Simpson's diversity index across productive rearrangements. As stored in TCRdb, this immuneACCESS dataset retains in-frame rearrangements with V and J assigned. A fraction of the clones does not appear; measured against another copy, unresolved V genes explain less than half of the discrepancy, and the remainder lacks a known reason. The DNA gave D and trimming, while V, J and clone size come from that table. The sample table holds around 240,000 clones, of which around 83% were seen once. 0.98% of the sample is in the top ten clones.

The sequence links TRBV9 to TRBJ2-3; a confident D gene designation cannot be given. The clonotype originates from a man between 35 and 55 years old with acute or convalescent COVID-19. Sequencing was carried out using peripheral blood. The DNA sequence is TGTGCCAGCAGCGTAGATGAGGTCCGGATAGATACGCAGTATTTT. Translated, this is CASSVDEVRIDTQYF.